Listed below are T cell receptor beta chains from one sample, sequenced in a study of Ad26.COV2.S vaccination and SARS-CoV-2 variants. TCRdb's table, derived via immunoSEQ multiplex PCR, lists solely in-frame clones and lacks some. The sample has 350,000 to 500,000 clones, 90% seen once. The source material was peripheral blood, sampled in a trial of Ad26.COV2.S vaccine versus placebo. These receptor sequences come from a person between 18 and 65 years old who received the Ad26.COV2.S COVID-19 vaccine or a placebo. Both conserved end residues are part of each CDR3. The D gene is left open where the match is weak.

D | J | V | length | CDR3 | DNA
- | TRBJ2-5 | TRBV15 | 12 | CATSRYQETQYF | TGTGCCACCAGTAGGTACCAAGAGACCCAGTACTTC
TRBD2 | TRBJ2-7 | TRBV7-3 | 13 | CASSLIFGREQYF | TGTGCCAGCAGCTTAATCTTCGGGAGGGAGCAGTACTTC
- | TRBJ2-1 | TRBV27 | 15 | CASSFGRDDYNEQFF | TGTGCCAGCAGTTTCGGGCGGGACGACTACAATGAGCAGTTCTTC
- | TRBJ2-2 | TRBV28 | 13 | CASSTSGAGELFF | TGTGCCAGCAGTACCTCGGGGGCCGGGGAGCTGTTTTTT
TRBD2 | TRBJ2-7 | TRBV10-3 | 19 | CAISELVAGGPKYSYEQYF | TGTGCCATCAGTGAGCTTGTAGCGGGAGGGCCAAAGTATTCCTACGAGCAGTACTTC
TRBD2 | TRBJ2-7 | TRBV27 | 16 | CASSPMWGRASYEQYF | TGTGCCAGCAGTCCCATGTGGGGGAGGGCCTCCTACGAGCAGTACTTC
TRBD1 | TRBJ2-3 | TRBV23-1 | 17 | CASSQPTDRRVTDTQYF | TGCGCCAGCAGTCAACCCACGGACAGGAGAGTCACAGATACGCAGTATTTT
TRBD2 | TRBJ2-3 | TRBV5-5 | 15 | CASSSGLAGGDTQYF | TGTGCCAGCAGCTCCGGACTAGCGGGAGGAGATACGCAGTATTTT
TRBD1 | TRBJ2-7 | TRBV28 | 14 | CASSLLGQSYEQYF | TGTGCCAGCAGTTTACTGGGACAGTCCTACGAGCAGTACTTC
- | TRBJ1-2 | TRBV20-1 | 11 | CSARYNYGYTF | TGCAGTGCTAGGTACAACTATGGCTACACCTTC